These T cell receptor beta chains were read from a single sample in a study of human T cells and chemical hapten exposure. TCRdb reprocessed the RACE reads with MiXCR, giving one entry per CDR3 protein. This repertoire shows approximately 89,000 distinct CDR3 sequences, less than 8% found once; its top ten account for approximately 1.2%. Sequencing was performed on whole blood, taken in connection with sensitization to the hapten diphenylcyclopropenone (DPC). These receptors originate from a woman aged 25-40 years with alopecia areata. Some clones in this sample may be carry-over from other donors' samples. CDR3s include the opening cysteine and the closing phenylalanine or tryptophan. Fields, in order: D gene, clone size, J gene, V gene, CDR3 protein, CDR3 DNA. D genes are given only for firm matches. The size entry is marked missing in some rows and otherwise reads once, few, many or a size class.

NA,few,TRBJ1-2,TRBV12-3/TRBV12-4,CASSSQLGSGDYGYTF,TGTGCCAGCAGTTCTCAGTTAGGGAGCGGGGACTATGGCTACACCTTC
NA,few,TRBJ2-3,TRBV29-1,CSVSSSITDTQYF,TGCAGCGTGTCTAGCTCTATTACAGATACGCAGTATTTT
TRBD1,many,TRBJ1-4,TRBV20-1,CSGQGASANEKLFF,TGCTCTGGACAGGGGGCTTCAGCTAATGAAAAACTGTTTTTT
NA,many,TRBJ2-6,TRBV6-5,CASSSEGSGANVLTF,TGTGCCAGCAGTTCTGAAGGGTCGGGGGCCAACGTCCTGACTTTC
NA,many,TRBJ1-1,TRBV2,CASRQETGYTEAFF,TGTGCCAGCAGACAAGAGACAGGCTACACTGAAGCTTTCTTT
NA,NA,TRBJ2-1,TRBV20-1,CSAEDGPSYNEQFF,TGCAGTGCTGAGGACGGTCCTTCCTACAATGAGCAGTTCTTC
NA,many,TRBJ1-2,TRBV29-1,CSVGADYYGYTF,TGCAGCGTTGGGGCCGATTACTATGGCTACACCTTC
TRBD1,many,TRBJ1-2,TRBV6-5,CASRQGEAGGYTF,TGTGCCAGCAGACAGGGGGAGGCTGGGGGCTACACCTTC
NA,NA,TRBJ1-2,TRBV15,CATSRESYGYTF,TGTGCCACCAGCAGAGAATCTTATGGCTACACCTTC
TRBD1,NA,TRBJ2-6,TRBV19,CASRTNRDRGSGANVLTF,TGTGCCAGTAGAACAAACCGGGACAGAGGCTCTGGGGCCAACGTCCTGACTTTC
NA,few,TRBJ1-5,TRBV2,CASSADRRNQPQHF,TGTGCCAGCAGTGCGGACCGGAGGAATCAGCCCCAGCATTTT
NA,many,TRBJ1-1,TRBV2,CASKTGTGRTEAFF,TGTGCCAGCAAAACCGGTACAGGGAGGACTGAAGCTTTCTTT